Following are 19 T cell receptor beta chains from one sample sequenced in a study of siplizumab effects on memory and regulatory T cells. Only in-frame clones appear in the TCRdb table, and some are missing; sequencing was by immunoSEQ multiplex PCR. The sample includes some 100,000 clones, just over 90% seen only once; the top ten take roughly 0.78%. Material for sequencing was Tregs sorted from blood. The receptors were gathered from a human donor in good health.

CDR3 sequence reads: CASNPSKRDNEQFF. The CDR3 DNA reads TGTGCCAGTAACCCTAGCAAGCGAGACAATGAGCAGTTCTTC. The chain couples TRBV19 to TRBJ2-1, with a weak D call TRBD2 (5 bases). This CDR3 region has 14 residues. V lost 7 bases to trimming and J lost 5 bases, with 15 bases between them. Germline CDR1 and CDR2: LNHDA and SQIVND (reference sequence).

V and J are TRBV19 and TRBJ2-1; 7 bases align to TRBD2. The CDR3 has 14 residues. Germline CDR1 LNHDA, CDR2 SQIVND (reference sequence). V lost 3 bases and J lost 4; bases outside the gene matches: 3. The CDR3 DNA follows: TGTGCCAGTAGTATCGGGCGGGAGTACAATGAGCAGTTCTTC. It specifies CASSIGREYNEQFF.

The genes are TRBV7-2 and TRBJ1-3; no definite D call. Germline V gene sequence: CDR1 SGHTA, CDR2 FQGNSA. Trimming cost V 3 bases and J 8 bases, with 11 bases left between them. The CDR3 is 13 amino acids. The CDR3 nucleotides are TGTGCCAGCAGCTTCGGTACTGACGACACCATATATTTT. Protein sequence: CASSFGTDDTIYF. The full variable domain, rest sourced from reference TRBV7-2 and TRBJ1-3, is GAGVSQSPSNKVTEKGKDVELRCDPISGHTALYWYRQSLGQGLEFLIYFQGNSAPDKSGLPSDRFSAERTGGSVSTLTIQRTQQEDSAVYLCASSFGTDDTIYFGEGSWLTVV.

The rearrangement uses TRBV5-1 and TRBJ2-6, with 11 nucleotides matching TRBD1. The CDR3 has 17 residues. Unmatched junction bases numbered 2, after V lost 2 bases and J lost 1 base. Germline CDR1 is SGHRS and CDR2 is YFSETQ. The CDR3 loop is CASSFGQGASGANVLTF. CDR3 coding DNA: TGCGCCAGCAGCTTCGGACAGGGGGCTTCTGGGGCCAACGTCCTGACTTTC.

The rearrangement joins TRBV5-1 to TRBJ2-5; D not resolved. CDR3 size: 14 residues. The germline CDR1 and CDR2 sequences are SGHRS and YFSETQ. V was cut by 4 bases and J by 0 bases, with 10 bases left in between. The CDR3 DNA sequence: TGCGCCAGCAGCGCCTCAGGATACCAAGAGACCCAGTACTTC. It codes for CASSASGYQETQYF.

The rearrangement links TRBV29-1 to TRBJ2-5; unclear D gene. Deletions cut 4 bases from V and 3 bases from J, with 9 bases between. The germline CDR1 and CDR2 sequences are SQVTM and ANQGSEA. The length of the CDR3 is 12 residues. CDR3 protein: CSVVLAEETQYF. In DNA form, the CDR3 reads TGCAGCGTTGTCTTGGCGGAAGAGACCCAGTACTTC.

The chain uses TRBV19 and TRBJ2-3; 9 nucleotides align to TRBD2. The germline gives CDR1 LNHDA, CDR2 SQIVND (reference sequence). This CDR3 is built from 16 residues. Trimming removed 7 bases from V and 5 bases from J; junction bases left unmatched: 13. CDR3: CASTSVAAGGGDTQYF. The DNA for the CDR3 is TGTGCCAGTACCTCCGTGGCAGCGGGGGGAGGAGATACGCAGTATTTT.

This chain joins TRBV5-6 and TRBJ2-1, with 7 bases aligning to TRBD1. Germline values: CDR1 SGHDT, CDR2 YYEEEE. The CDR3 extends over 15 amino acids. Unmatched junction bases numbered 7, after V lost 1 base and J lost 6 bases. The CDR3 sequence is CASSLLQGVGNEQFF. CDR3 nucleotide sequence: TGTGCCAGCAGCTTGTTGCAGGGGGTAGGCAATGAGCAGTTCTTC.

The chain combines TRBV14 with TRBJ1-5; weak D call: TRBD1 (5 bases). The CDR3 has 14 residues. Germline CDR1 reads SGHDN; CDR2 reads FVKESK. The V gene lost 4 bases and the J gene lost 4 bases, with 11 bases spanning the gap. The CDR3 here is CASSLGGGNQPQHF. The CDR3 bases are TGTGCCAGCAGCCTCGGGGGGGGGAATCAGCCCCAGCATTTT.

This clone came up once. This chain connects TRBV29-1 to TRBJ1-1; 10 nucleotides line up with TRBD1. V was pared by 7 bases and J by 3 bases, with 8 bases of the junction left unmatched. The germline gives CDR1 SQVTM, CDR2 ANQGSEA. The CDR3 covers 14 residues. The CDR3 here is CSAPTGGRDTEAFF. DNA for the CDR3: TGCAGCGCCCCGACAGGGGGCAGGGACACTGAAGCTTTCTTT. The variable domain in full, completed from reference TRBV29-1 and TRBJ1-1, reads SAVISQKPSRDICQRGTSLTIQCQVDSQVTMMFWYRQQPGQSLTLIATANQGSEATYESGFVIDKFPISRPNLTFSTLTVSNMSPEDSSIYLCSAPTGGRDTEAFFGQGTRLTVV.

The chain joins TRBV27 to TRBJ1-3, with D unclear. CDR3 length: 14 amino acids. Deletions cut 5 bases from V and 2 bases from J, with 10 bases between. Germline CDR1 and CDR2: MNHEY and SMNVEV (reference sequence). The CDR3 nucleotides are TGTGCCAGCAGTCACCGCCCCCCTGGAAACACCATATATTTT. Protein product: CASSHRPPGNTIYF.

The chain recombines TRBV12-2 with TRBJ1-5; TRBD1 is the table's D call, not checked against the DNA. TRBV12-2 is a known pseudogene. The CDR3 contains 15 residues. The CDR3 DNA reads TGTGCAAGTCGCCCAGGTGACAGGGACTATCAGCCCCAGCATTTT. Protein product: CASRPGDRDYQPQHF.

V gene TRBV28 combines with J gene TRBJ2-7; no clear D. Germline V gene sequence: CDR1 MDHEN, CDR2 SYDVKM. Trimming cost V 6 bases and J 0 bases, with 6 bases left between them. This CDR3 contains 12 residues. The CDR3 loop reads CASRQSSYEQYF. The CDR3 coding sequence is TGTGCCAGCAGACAGAGCTCCTACGAGCAGTACTTC.

The chain combines TRBV7-2 with TRBJ1-2, with D perhaps matching TRBD1 (5 bases). Per germline, CDR1 SGHTA and CDR2 FQGNSA. The CDR3 has 14 amino acids. Deletions cut 1 base from V and 8 bases from J, with 14 bases between. The CDR3 loop is CASSLVTGAKGYTF. In nucleotides, the CDR3 is TGTGCCAGCAGCTTAGTTACCGGGGCGAAAGGCTACACCTTC.

The chain carries TRBV5-1 and TRBJ2-2; TRBD2 matches 7 bases. Trimming cost V 3 bases and J 4 bases; bases outside gene matches: 9. Germline V gene sequence: CDR1 SGHRS, CDR2 YFSETQ. The CDR3 contains 16 residues. As DNA, the CDR3 is TGCGCCAGCAGCTCGGCGGGCGGGAGCGTCACCGGGGAGCTGTTTTTT. This gives the protein CASSSAGGSVTGELFF.

This sequence joins TRBV5-4 and TRBJ2-5; D tentatively fits TRBD1 or TRBD2 (5 bases each). Germline assignment: CDR1 SGHNT and CDR2 YYREEE (reference sequence). The CDR3 has 13 residues. Trimming removed 4 bases from V and 6 bases from J, with 13 bases in between. The chain's CDR3 is CASSVGPRQTQYF. CDR3 DNA sequence: TGTGCCAGCAGCGTGGGACCGAGGCAGACCCAGTACTTC.

V gene TRBV10-3 combines with J gene TRBJ1-2; D is ambiguous. Germline CDR1 reads ENHRY; CDR2 reads SYGVKD. Trimming left V 7 bases short and J 5 bases short, with 14 bases between. This CDR3 is 13 amino acids long. The CDR3 spells CAITREGGYGYTF. The CDR3 DNA reads as TGTGCCATCACCCGAGAGGGAGGGTATGGCTACACCTTC.

The chain is built from TRBV5-1 and TRBJ2-2; 12 bases align to TRBD2. This CDR3 comprises 16 residues. The V gene end was trimmed by 2 bases and the J gene end by 4 bases; junction bases not matched to a gene: 3. Germline CDR1 and CDR2: SGHRS and YFSETQ. The CDR3 DNA follows: TGCGCCAGCAGCTTAACTAGCGGGAGGACCACCGGGGAGCTGTTTTTT. Amino acids: CASSLTSGRTTGELFF.

The chain couples TRBV5-4 to TRBJ2-2; weak D call: TRBD1 (6 bases). The CDR3 totals 15 residues. The germline V gene has CDR1 SGHNT and CDR2 YYREEE (reference sequence). V lost 4 bases, J lost 6 bases, and 16 bases lay in between. CDR3 nucleotides: TGTGCCAGCAGCCTTGGGGCAGGGGCCCCCGGGGAGCTGTTTTTT. It codes for CASSLGAGAPGELFF.